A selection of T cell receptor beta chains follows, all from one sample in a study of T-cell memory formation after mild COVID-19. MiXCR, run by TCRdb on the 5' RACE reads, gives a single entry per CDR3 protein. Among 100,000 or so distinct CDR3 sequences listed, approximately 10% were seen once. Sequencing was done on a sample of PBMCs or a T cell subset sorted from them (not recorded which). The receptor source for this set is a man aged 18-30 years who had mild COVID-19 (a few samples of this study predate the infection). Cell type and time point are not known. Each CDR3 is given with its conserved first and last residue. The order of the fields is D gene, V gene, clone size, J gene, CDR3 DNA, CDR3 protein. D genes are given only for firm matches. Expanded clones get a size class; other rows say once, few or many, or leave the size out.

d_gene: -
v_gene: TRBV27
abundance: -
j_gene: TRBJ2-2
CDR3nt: TGTGCCAGCATCCCGGACCCTAACACCGGGGAGCTGTTTTTT
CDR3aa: CASIPDPNTGELFF

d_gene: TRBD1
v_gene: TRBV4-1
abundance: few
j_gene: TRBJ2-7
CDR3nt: TGCGCCAGCAGCCAACTAGGGACAGGGGGGTCCTACGAGCAGTACTTC
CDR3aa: CASSQLGTGGSYEQYF

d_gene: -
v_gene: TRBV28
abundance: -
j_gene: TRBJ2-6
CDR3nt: TGTGCCAGCAGTACGCCTCGGAGAGAGGCCATGGCTGGGGCCAACGTCCTGACTTTC
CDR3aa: CASSTPRREAMAGANVLTF

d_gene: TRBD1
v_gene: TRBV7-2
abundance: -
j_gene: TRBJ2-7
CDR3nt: TGTGCCAGCAGCTTAATGGGACAGGGGGACGAGCAGTACTTC
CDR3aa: CASSLMGQGDEQYF

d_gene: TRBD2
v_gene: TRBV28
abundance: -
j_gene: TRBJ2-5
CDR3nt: TGTGCCAGCAGTCTGGGACTAGCGGGGGCAGAGACCCAGTACTTC
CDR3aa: CASSLGLAGAETQYF

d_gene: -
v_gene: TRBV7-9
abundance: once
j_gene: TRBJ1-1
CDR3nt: TGTGCCAGCAGCTTATGGGGGGGCACTGAAGCTTTCTTT
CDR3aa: CASSLWGGTEAFF

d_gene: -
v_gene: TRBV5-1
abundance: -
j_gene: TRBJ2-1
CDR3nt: TGCGCCAGCAGCTTCCGATTGACCAACAATGAGCAGTTCTTC
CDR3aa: CASSFRLTNNEQFF

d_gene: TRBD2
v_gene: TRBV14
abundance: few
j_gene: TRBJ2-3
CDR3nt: TGTGCCAGCAGCCAAGATAGTAGCGGGGGGGACGATACGCAGTATTTT
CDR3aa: CASSQDSSGGDDTQYF

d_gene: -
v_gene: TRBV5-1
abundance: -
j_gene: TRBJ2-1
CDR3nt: TGCGCCAGCAGCTTGGGGCTTTTGGACAATGAGCAGTTCTTC
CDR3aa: CASSLGLLDNEQFF

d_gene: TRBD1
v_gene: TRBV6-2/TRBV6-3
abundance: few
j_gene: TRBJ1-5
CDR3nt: TGTGCCAGCCGACAGGGCCGCATTCAGCCCCAGCATTTT
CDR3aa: CASRQGRIQPQHF

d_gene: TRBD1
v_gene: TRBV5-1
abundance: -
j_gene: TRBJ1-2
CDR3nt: TGCGCCAGCAGCCCCAAGGGGACAGCCCCTTACTATGGCTACACCTTC
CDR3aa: CASSPKGTAPYYGYTF

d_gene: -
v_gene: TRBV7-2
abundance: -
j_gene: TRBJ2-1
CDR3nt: TGTGCCAGCAGCTTAGTCCCCGGAAGTCTTGAGCAGTTCTTC
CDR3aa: CASSLVPGSLEQFF

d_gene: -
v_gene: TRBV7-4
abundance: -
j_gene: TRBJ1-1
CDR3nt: TGTGCCAGCAGCCCTGCACAGTGGGACACTGAAGCTTTCTTT
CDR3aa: CASSPAQWDTEAFF

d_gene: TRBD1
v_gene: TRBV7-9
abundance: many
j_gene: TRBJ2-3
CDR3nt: TGTGCCAGCAGCGCTATCCCGGGACAGGAGGGGTCCACAGATACGCAGTATTTT
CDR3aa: CASSAIPGQEGSTDTQYF

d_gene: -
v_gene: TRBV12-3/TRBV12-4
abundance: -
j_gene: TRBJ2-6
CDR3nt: TGTGCCAGCAGCCCATGGGACTCTGGGGCCAACGTCCTGACTTTC
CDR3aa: CASSPWDSGANVLTF

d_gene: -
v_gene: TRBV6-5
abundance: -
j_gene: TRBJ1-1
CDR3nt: TGTGCCAGCAGTTACGGGGGGGAGAACACTGAAGCTTTCTTT
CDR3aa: CASSYGGENTEAFF

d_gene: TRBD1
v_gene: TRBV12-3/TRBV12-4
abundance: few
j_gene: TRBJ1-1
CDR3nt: TGTGCCAGCAGACCGGGACAGCCCACTGAAGCTTTCTTT
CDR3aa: CASRPGQPTEAFF

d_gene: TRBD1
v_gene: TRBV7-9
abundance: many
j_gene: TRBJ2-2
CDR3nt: TGTGCCAGCAGCCCAGACAGGGGGCGCAACACCGGGGAGCTGTTTTTT
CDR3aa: CASSPDRGRNTGELFF

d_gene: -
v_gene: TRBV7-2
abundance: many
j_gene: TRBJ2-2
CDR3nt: TGTGCCAGCAGCTTAGCGTTCACGCCGGGCACCGGGGAGCTGTTTTTT
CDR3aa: CASSLAFTPGTGELFF

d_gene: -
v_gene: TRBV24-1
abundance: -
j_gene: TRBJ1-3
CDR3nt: TGTGCCGCTACCCGGGGCTCTGGAAACACCATATATTTT
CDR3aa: CAATRGSGNTIYF

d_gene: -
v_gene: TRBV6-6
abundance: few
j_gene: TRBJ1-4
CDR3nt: TGTGCCAGCAGGGACGGAATTAATGAAAAACTGTTTTTT
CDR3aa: CASRDGINEKLFF

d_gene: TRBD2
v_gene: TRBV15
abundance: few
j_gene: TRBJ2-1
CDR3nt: TGTGCCACCACCAGCGGGACTAGCGGCTACAATGAGCAGTTCTTC
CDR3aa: CATTSGTSGYNEQFF

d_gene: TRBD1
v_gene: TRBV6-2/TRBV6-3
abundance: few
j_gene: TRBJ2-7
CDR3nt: TGTGCCAGCAGACAGACAGGGGGGCGTTTCCACGAGCAGTACTTC
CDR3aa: CASRQTGGRFHEQYF